The 19 T cell receptor beta chains below come from one sample, sequenced in a study of T cell responses to AZD1222 COVID-19 vaccine. The table came from immunoSEQ multiplex PCR; TCRdb's copy has only in-frame clones and leaves some out. The repertoire has under 150,000 clones, around 90% of them found once; the top ten carry more than 7.5%. This sample comprised peripheral blood, obtained on day 0 of AZD1222 vaccination. The receptor set was obtained from an adult in good health.

This chain links TRBV5-1 with TRBJ1-5, with TRBD1 matching 8 bases. V shed 5 bases and J 6 bases; nucleotides not matched to a gene: 7. Per the germline V gene, CDR1 is SGHRS and CDR2 is YFSETQ. This CDR3 region has 14 residues. This chain's CDR3 is CASSPDRAGQPQHF. The DNA of the CDR3 is TGCGCCAGCAGTCCGGACAGGGCCGGTCAGCCCCAGCATTTT. The whole variable domain, filled in from reference TRBV5-1 and TRBJ1-5, reads KAGVTQTPRYLIKTRGQQVTLSCSPISGHRSVSWYQQTPGQGLQFLFEYFSETQRNKGNFPGRFSGRQFSNSRSEMNVSTLELGDSALYLCASSPDRAGQPQHFGDGTRLSIL.

The gene calls are TRBV9 and TRBJ2-1; the match to TRBD2 covers 7 bases. The CDR3 sequence is 16 residues long. The trim removed 1 base at V and 5 bases at J, leaving 9 bases unmatched. Looked up from germline, CDR1 is SGDLS and CDR2 is YYNGEE. CDR3 residues: CASSVPRVAGNNEQFF. As DNA, the CDR3 is TGTGCCAGCAGCGTACCAAGGGTAGCGGGTAACAATGAGCAGTTCTTC. The variable domain in full, completed from reference TRBV9 and TRBJ2-1, reads DSGVTQTPKHLITATGQRVTLRCSPRSGDLSVYWYQQSLDQGLQFLIQYYNGEERAKGNILERFSAQQFPDLHSELNLSSLELGDSALYFCASSVPRVAGNNEQFFGPGTRLTVL.

The chain combines TRBV18 with TRBJ2-7; 7 nucleotides agree with TRBD1. The CDR3 covers 15 residues. The germline gives CDR1 KGHSH, CDR2 LQKENI. The V and J ends lost 1 base and 3 bases, in that order; junction bases with no gene match: 6. The CDR3 sequence: CASSPRTGEFYEQYF. CDR3 DNA: TGTGCCAGCTCACCACGGACAGGAGAATTCTACGAGCAGTACTTC.

The V call is TRBV5-4, the J call TRBJ1-4, with a tentative D call TRBD1 (6 bases). Trimming left V 2 bases short and J 4 bases short, with 15 bases between. The CDR3 spans 16 residues. Germline V CDR1 and CDR2: SGHNT, YYREEE (reference sequence). CDR3 loop: CASSFLRGGFNEKLFF. The CDR3 DNA is TGTGCCAGCAGCTTCCTAAGGGGGGGCTTTAATGAAAAACTGTTTTTT.

The genes are TRBV14 and TRBJ1-1; D gene unclear. V was cut by 3 bases and J by 1 base, with 6 bases left in between. CDR1 and CDR2 (germline): SGHDN, FVKESK. The CDR3 loop spans 13 amino acids. In DNA, the CDR3 is TGTGCCAGCAGCCACGGGCGGAACACTGAAGCTTTCTTT. Its protein is CASSHGRNTEAFF.

The chain joins TRBV3-1 (or the pseudogene TRBV3-2) to TRBJ1-6, with D unresolved. The CDR3 is made up of 13 amino acids. Germline lookup yields CDR1 LGHDT and CDR2 YNNKEL (reference sequence). Trimming pared 5 bases from V and 8 bases from J, leaving 10 bases between. The DNA of the CDR3 is TGTGCCAGCAGCGCCCAGGCCCATTCACCCCTCCACTTT. Residues: CASSAQAHSPLHF.

This rearrangement joins TRBV15 to TRBJ1-5; weak D call: TRBD1 (5 bases). The V and J ends lost 0 bases and 6 bases respectively, with 21 bases between them. Germline CDR1 and CDR2: LNHNV and YYDKDF (reference sequence). The CDR3 totals 18 residues. The CDR3 DNA sequence: TGTGCCACCAGCAGAGATCGAGGGGCGGGGTATTACGGTCAGCCCCAGCATTTT. As protein: CATSRDRGAGYYGQPQHF.

The V and J genes are TRBV7-9 and TRBJ1-1; D is unresolved. CDR3 length: 13 residues. Germline values: CDR1 SEHNR, CDR2 FQNEAQ (reference sequence). Trimming left V 1 base short and J 1 base short, with 4 bases between. The CDR3 sequence is CASSLESNTEAFF. The CDR3 nucleotides are TGTGCCAGCAGCTTAGAGTCGAACACTGAAGCTTTCTTT.

CDR3 nucleotides: TGTGCCAGCAGCCCTCCAACATCCGGCACTGAAGCTTTCTTT. It specifies CASSPPTSGTEAFF. The chain has TRBV27 and TRBJ1-1; D unresolved. V lost 6 bases and J lost 4, with 15 bases in between. Germline loops: CDR1 MNHEY, CDR2 SMNVEV (reference sequence). The CDR3 contains 14 residues.

The chain employs TRBV28 and TRBJ1-6, with 9 bases identical to TRBD1. The CDR3 is 15 amino acids. The germline CDR1 and CDR2 sequences are MDHEN and SYDVKM. Trimming removed 6 bases from V and 7 bases from J; junction bases left unmatched: 7. CDR3 nucleotide sequence: TGTGCCAGCAGCTCCCCGGGACAGGGAAATTCACCCCTCCACTTT. It encodes CASSSPGQGNSPLHF.

The sample holds one count of this clone. This chain joins TRBV11-2 and TRBJ1-2, with D uncertain. This CDR3 has 15 amino acids. The germline gives CDR1 SGHAT, CDR2 FQNNGV. V lost 4 bases and J 0 bases, leaving 12 bases between the germline ends. The DNA of the CDR3 is TGTGCCAGCAGCTCACCGCGGGAAGCTAACTATGGCTACACCTTC. Its translation: CASSSPREANYGYTF.

The chain combines TRBV7-8 with TRBJ1-5; no definite D call. CDR3 length: 15 residues. The V gene's germline CDR1 is SGHVS and CDR2 FQNEAQ. V lost 5 bases, J lost 1 base, and 12 bases lay in between. This chain's CDR3 is CASSAGALSNQPQHF. In DNA form, the CDR3 reads TGTGCCAGCAGCGCGGGAGCATTGAGCAATCAGCCCCAGCATTTT. The complete variable domain, with remaining parts taken from reference TRBV7-8 and TRBJ1-5, reads GAGVSQSPRYKVAKRGQDVALRCDPISGHVSLFWYQQALGQGPEFLTYFQNEAQLDKSGLPSDRFFAERPEGSVSTLKIQRTQQEDSAVYLCASSAGALSNQPQHFGDGTRLSIL.

This chain's CDR3 is CASSSLASYGNEQFF. The CDR3 bases are TGTGCCAGCAGTTCCCTCGCCAGTTACGGAAATGAGCAGTTCTTC. The chain carries TRBV27 and TRBJ2-1, with D uncertain. CDR1 and CDR2 from the germline V gene are MNHEY and SMNVEV (reference sequence). Between the trimmed V and J ends, which lost 4 bases and 7 bases, there was a span of 17 bases. This CDR3 comprises 15 residues.

The chain is built from TRBV28 and TRBJ1-5; 8 bases match TRBD1. Germline values: CDR1 MDHEN, CDR2 SYDVKM. V shed 7 bases, J shed 7 bases, and the junction held 15 bases outside the gene matches. CDR3 length: 16 amino acids. The CDR3, as DNA: TGTGCCAGCACCTTCCGGACAGGGCTAGTCGGACAGCCCCAGCATTTT. Protein sequence: CASTFRTGLVGQPQHF.

The chain links TRBV5-1 to TRBJ1-6; D is unclear. Germline V gives CDR1 SGHRS, CDR2 YFSETQ. V shed 0 bases and J shed 10 bases, with 14 bases lying between them. The CDR3 contains 15 residues. The CDR3 nucleotides read TGCGCCAGCAGCTTGGCGGGGTTGGGAGAGTCACCCCTCCACTTT. This gives the protein CASSLAGLGESPLHF. Looking up the rest from reference TRBV5-1 and TRBJ1-6 gives the full variable domain: KAGVTQTPRYLIKTRGQQVTLSCSPISGHRSVSWYQQTPGQGLQFLFEYFSETQRNKGNFPGRFSGRQFSNSRSEMNVSTLELGDSALYLCASSLAGLGESPLHFGNGTRLTVT.

This chain connects TRBV28 to TRBJ1-2; D remains ambiguous. The CDR3 loop spans 12 amino acids. Germline assignment: CDR1 MDHEN and CDR2 SYDVKM. Trimming took 3 bases from V and 1 from J, leaving 3 bases between them. The CDR3 region has the DNA TGTGCCAGCAGTTTTTATAACTATGGCTACACCTTC. Translated: CASSFYNYGYTF.

The chain combines TRBV28 with TRBJ1-4; D not certain. Germline V lookup: CDR1 MDHEN, CDR2 SYDVKM. The CDR3 is 16 amino acids. V lost 4 bases and J lost 0, with 12 bases in between. The CDR3 is CASSSPGRPTNEKLFF. The DNA for the CDR3 is TGTGCCAGCAGTTCCCCTGGCAGGCCAACTAATGAAAAACTGTTTTTT.

This chain uses TRBV5-1 with TRBJ1-6; no reliable D call. CDR3 length equals 18 residues. Germline V gene data show CDR1 as SGHRS and CDR2 as YFSETQ. Between the trimmed V and J ends, which lost 2 bases and 2 bases, there was a span of 17 bases. CDR3 residues: CASSFASSRGAYNSPLHF. CDR3 coding DNA: TGCGCCAGCAGCTTTGCTAGTTCCCGGGGAGCCTATAATTCACCCCTCCACTTT.

The V gene is TRBV25-1, the J gene TRBJ2-1, with TRBD2 identical over 14 bases. The junction had 3 bases not matched to a gene; V was cut back by 2 bases and J by 12 bases. The germline V gene encodes CDR1 MGHDK and CDR2 SYGVNS. The CDR3 has 14 amino acids. The CDR3 region has the DNA TGTGCCAGCAGTGAAGGACTAGCGGGAGGCTCGCAGTTCTTC. Translation gives CASSEGLAGGSQFF. Looking up the rest from reference TRBV25-1 and TRBJ2-1 gives the full variable domain: EADIYQTPRYLVIGTGKKITLECSQTMGHDKMYWYQQDPGMELHLIHYSYGVNSTEKGDLSSESTVSRIRTEHFPLTLESARPSHTSQYLCASSEGLAGGSQFFGPGTRLTVL.